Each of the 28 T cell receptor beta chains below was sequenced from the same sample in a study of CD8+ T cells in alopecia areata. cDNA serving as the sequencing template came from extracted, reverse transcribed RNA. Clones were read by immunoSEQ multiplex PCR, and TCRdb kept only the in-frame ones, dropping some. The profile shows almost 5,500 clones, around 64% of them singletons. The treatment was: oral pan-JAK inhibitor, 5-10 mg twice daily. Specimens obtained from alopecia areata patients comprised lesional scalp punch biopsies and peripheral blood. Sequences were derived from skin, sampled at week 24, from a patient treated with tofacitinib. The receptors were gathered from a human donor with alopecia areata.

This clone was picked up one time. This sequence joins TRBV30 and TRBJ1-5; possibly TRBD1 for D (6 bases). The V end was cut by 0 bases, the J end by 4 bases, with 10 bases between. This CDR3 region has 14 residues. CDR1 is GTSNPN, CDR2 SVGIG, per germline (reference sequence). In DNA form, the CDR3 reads TGTGCCTGGAGTGTAGAACAGGGTAATCAGCCCCAGCATTTT. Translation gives CAWSVEQGNQPQHF. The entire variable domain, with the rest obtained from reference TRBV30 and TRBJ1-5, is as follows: SQTIHQWPATLVQPVGSPLSLECTVEGTSNPNLYWYRQAAGRGLQLLFYSVGIGQISSEVPQNLSASRPQDRQFILSSKKLLLSDSGFYLCAWSVEQGNQPQHFGDGTRLSIL.

The CDR3 sequence: CASSEWTSGSSYNEQFF. The CDR3 bases are TGTGCCAGCAGTGAATGGACTAGCGGGAGCTCCTACAATGAGCAGTTCTTC. This rearrangement joins TRBV6-1 to TRBJ2-1, with TRBD2 matching 13 bases. From germline, CDR1 is MNHNS and CDR2 SASEGT. The CDR3 is 17 amino acids. Germline trimming cut 2 bases from V and 0 bases from J; bases unmatched to any gene: 1.

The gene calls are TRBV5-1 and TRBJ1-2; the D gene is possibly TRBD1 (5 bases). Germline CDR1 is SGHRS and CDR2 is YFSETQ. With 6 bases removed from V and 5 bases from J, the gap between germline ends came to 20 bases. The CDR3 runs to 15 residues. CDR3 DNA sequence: TGCGCCAGCACCCTCGGCATCGGGGCAAATTATGGCTACACCTTC. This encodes CASTLGIGANYGYTF.

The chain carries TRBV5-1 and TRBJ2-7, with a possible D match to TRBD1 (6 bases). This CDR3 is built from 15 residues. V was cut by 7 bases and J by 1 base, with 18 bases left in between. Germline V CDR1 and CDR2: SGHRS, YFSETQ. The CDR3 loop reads CASSPGAPISYEQYF. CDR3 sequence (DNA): TGCGCCAGCTCCCCAGGGGCTCCCATATCCTACGAGCAGTACTTC.

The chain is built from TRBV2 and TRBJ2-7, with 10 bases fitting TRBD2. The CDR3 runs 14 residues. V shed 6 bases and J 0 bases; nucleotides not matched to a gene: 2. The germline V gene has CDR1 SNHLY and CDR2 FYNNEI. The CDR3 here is CASRVAGGSYEQYF. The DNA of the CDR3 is TGTGCCAGCAGAGTAGCGGGGGGCTCCTACGAGCAGTACTTC.

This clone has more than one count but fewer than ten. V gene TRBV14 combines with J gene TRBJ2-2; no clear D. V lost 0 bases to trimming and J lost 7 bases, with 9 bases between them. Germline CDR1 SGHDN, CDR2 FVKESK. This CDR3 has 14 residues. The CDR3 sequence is CASSQDVGIGELFF. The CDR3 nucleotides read TGTGCCAGCAGCCAAGATGTAGGGATCGGGGAGCTGTTTTTT.

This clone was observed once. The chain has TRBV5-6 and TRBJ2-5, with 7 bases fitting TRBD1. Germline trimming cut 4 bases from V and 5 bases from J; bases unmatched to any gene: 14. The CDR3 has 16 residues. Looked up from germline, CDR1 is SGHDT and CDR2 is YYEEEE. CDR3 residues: CASSRMWTGSWETQYF. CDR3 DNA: TGTGCCAGCAGCCGAATGTGGACAGGTTCGTGGGAGACCCAGTACTTC.

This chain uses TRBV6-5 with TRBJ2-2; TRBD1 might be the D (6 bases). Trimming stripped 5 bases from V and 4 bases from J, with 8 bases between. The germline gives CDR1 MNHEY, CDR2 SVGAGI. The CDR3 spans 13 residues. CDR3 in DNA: TGTGCCAGCAGTCAGGGGCCCACCGGGGAGCTGTTTTTT. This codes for CASSQGPTGELFF.

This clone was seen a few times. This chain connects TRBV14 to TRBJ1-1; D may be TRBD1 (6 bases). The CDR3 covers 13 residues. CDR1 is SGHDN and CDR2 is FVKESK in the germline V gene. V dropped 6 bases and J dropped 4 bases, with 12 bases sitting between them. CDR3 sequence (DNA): TGTGCCAGCAGTCGAGGACAGAGCACTGAAGCTTTCTTT. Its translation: CASSRGQSTEAFF.

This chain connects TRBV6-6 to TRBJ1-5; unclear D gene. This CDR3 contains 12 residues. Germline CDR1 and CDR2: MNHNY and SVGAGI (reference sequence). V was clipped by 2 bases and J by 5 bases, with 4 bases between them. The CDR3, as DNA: TGTGCCAGCAGTTACAGGGATCAGCCCCAGCATTTT. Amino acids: CASSYRDQPQHF.

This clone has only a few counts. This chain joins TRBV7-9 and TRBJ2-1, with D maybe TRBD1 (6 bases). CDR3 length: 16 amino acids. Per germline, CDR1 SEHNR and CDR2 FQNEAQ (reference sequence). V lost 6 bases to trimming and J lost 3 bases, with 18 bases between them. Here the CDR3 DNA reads TGTGCCAGCAGGCTGCTATTGGGGGCGAGCTACAATGAGCAGTTCTTC. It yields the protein CASRLLLGASYNEQFF.

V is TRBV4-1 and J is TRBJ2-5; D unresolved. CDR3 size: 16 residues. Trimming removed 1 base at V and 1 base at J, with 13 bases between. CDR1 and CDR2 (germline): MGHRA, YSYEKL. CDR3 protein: CASSQVNIGFQETQYF. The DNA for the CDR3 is TGCGCCAGCAGCCAAGTCAATATCGGGTTCCAAGAGACCCAGTACTTC.

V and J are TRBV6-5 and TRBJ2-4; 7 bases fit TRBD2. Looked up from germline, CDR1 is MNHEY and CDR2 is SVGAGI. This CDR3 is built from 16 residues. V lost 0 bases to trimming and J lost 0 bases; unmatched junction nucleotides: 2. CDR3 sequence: CASSYSGGTAKNIQYF. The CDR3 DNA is TGTGCCAGCAGTTACTCCGGGGGGACAGCCAAAAACATTCAGTACTTC.

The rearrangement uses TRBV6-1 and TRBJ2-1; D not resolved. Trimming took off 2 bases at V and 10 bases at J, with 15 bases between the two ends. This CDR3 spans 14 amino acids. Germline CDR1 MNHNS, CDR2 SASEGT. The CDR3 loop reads CASSERAIPGEQFF. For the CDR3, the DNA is TGTGCCAGCAGTGAAAGGGCAATCCCCGGAGAGCAGTTCTTC.

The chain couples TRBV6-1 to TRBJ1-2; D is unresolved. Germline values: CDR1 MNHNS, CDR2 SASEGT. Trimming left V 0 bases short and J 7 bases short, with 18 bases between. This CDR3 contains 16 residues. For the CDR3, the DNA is TGTGCCAGCAGTGAAGCCCATACGGGTTTGGCGGGTGGCTACACCTTC. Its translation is CASSEAHTGLAGGYTF.

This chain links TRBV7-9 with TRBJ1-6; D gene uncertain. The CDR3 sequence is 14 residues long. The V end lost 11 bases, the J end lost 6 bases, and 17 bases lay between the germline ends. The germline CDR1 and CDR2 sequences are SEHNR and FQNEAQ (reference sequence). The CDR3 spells CALQSAGPNSPLHF. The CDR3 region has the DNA TGTGCCCTCCAGTCGGCAGGCCCTAATTCACCCCTCCACTTT.

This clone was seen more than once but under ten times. The CDR3 loop reads CATRSSGGVNTGELFF. The CDR3 coding sequence is TGTGCCACGAGATCTAGCGGGGGGGTGAACACCGGGGAGCTGTTTTTT. The genes are TRBV10-3 and TRBJ2-2, with 12 positions matching TRBD2. J lost 1 base, V lost 10 bases, and 7 bases had no gene match. This CDR3 is built from 16 residues. CDR1 is ENHRY and CDR2 is SYGVKD in the germline V gene.

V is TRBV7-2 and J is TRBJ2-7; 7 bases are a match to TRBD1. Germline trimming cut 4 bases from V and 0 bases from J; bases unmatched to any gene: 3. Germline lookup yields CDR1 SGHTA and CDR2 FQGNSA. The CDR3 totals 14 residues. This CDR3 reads CASSSRQGSYEQYF. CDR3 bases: TGTGCCAGCAGCTCTCGACAGGGCTCCTACGAGCAGTACTTC.

CDR3 in amino acids: CASSQGRDRKVNEQFF. The CDR3 DNA follows: TGTGCCAGCAGCCAAGGGAGGGACAGGAAGGTCAATGAGCAGTTCTTC. This chain connects TRBV14 to TRBJ2-1; 8 bases agree with TRBD1. Germline V gene sequence: CDR1 SGHDN, CDR2 FVKESK. V lost 1 base and J lost 6; bases outside the gene matches: 8. The CDR3 has 16 amino acids. Looking up the rest from reference TRBV14 and TRBJ2-1 gives the full variable domain: EAGVTQFPSHSVIEKGQTVTLRCDPISGHDNLYWYRRVMGKEIKFLLHFVKESKQDESGMPNNRFLAERTGGTYSTLKVQPAELEDSGVYFCASSQGRDRKVNEQFFGPGTRLTVL.

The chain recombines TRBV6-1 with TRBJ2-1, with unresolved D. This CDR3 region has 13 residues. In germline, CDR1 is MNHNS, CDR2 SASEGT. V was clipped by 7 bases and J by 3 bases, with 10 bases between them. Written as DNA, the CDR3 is TGTGCCAGCACGTTGGGTAGCTACAATGAGCAGTTCTTC. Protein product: CASTLGSYNEQFF.

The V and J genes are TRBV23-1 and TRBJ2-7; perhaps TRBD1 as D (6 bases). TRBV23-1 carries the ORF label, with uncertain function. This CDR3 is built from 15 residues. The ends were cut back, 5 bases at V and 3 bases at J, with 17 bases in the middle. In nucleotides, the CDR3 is TGCGCCAGCAGTATTTCGCCGGGACATATCTACGAGCAGTACTTC. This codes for CASSISPGHIYEQYF.

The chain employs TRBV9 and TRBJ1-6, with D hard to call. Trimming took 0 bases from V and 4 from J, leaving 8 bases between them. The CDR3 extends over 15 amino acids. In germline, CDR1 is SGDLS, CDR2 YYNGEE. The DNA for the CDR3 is TGTGCCAGCAGCGTAGAGACGGGATATAATTCACCCCTCCACTTT. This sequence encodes CASSVETGYNSPLHF. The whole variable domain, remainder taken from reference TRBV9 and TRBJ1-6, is DSGVTQTPKHLITATGQRVTLRCSPRSGDLSVYWYQQSLDQGLQFLIQYYNGEERAKGNILERFSAQQFPDLHSELNLSSLELGDSALYFCASSVETGYNSPLHFGNGTRLTVT.

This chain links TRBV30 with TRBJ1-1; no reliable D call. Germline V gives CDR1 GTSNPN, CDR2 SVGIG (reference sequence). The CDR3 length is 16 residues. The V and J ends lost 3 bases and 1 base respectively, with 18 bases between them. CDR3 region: CAWRSRIREKNTEAFF. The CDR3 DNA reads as TGTGCCTGGAGAAGTCGGATTCGGGAGAAGAACACTGAAGCTTTCTTT.

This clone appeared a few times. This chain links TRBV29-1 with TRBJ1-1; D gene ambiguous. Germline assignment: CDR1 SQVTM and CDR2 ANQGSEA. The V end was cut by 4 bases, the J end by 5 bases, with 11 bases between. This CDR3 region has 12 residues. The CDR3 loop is CSVGKGGTEAFF. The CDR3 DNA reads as TGCAGCGTTGGAAAGGGAGGAACTGAAGCTTTCTTT.

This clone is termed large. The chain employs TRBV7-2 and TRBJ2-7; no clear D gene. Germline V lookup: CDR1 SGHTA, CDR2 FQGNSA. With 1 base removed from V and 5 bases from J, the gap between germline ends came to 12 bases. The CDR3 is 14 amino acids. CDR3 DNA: TGTGCCAGCAGCTTAGGTGGCAGACCCCACGAGCAGTACTTC. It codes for CASSLGGRPHEQYF.

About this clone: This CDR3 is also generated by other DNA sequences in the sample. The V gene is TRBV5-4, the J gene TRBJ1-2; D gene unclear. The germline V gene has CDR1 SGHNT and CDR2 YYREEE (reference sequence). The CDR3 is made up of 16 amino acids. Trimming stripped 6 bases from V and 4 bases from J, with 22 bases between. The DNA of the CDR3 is TGTGCCAGCAATAATTCCATACCAGGAAAGACCTATGGCTACACCTTC. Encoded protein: CASNNSIPGKTYGYTF.

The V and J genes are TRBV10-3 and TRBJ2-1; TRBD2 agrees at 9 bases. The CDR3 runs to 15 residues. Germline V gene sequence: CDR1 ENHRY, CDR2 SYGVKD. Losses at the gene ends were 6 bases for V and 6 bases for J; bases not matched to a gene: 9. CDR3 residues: CAISEAGGFPNEQFF. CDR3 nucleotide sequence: TGTGCCATCAGCGAAGCGGGGGGCTTTCCCAATGAGCAGTTCTTC.

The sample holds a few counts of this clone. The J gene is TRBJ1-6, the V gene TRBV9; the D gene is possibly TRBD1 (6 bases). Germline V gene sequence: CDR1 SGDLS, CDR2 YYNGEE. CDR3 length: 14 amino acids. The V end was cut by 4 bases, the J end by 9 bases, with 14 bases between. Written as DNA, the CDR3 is TGTGCCAGCAGCCCTCAGACAGGTTTTTCACCCCTCCACTTT. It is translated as CASSPQTGFSPLHF.